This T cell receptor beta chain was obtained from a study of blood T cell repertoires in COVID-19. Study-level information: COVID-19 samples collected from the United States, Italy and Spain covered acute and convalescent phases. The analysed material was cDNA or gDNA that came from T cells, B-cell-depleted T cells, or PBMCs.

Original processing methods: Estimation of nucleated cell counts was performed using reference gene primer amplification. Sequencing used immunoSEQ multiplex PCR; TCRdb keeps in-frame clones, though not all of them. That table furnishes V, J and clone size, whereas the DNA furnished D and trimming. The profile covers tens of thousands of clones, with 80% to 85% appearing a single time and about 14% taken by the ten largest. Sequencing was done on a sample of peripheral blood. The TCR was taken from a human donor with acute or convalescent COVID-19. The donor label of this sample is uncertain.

In DNA, the CDR3 is TGCGCCAGCAGTGAGACTCGACAGGGGAATTATGGCTACACCTTC. It codes for CASSETRQGNYGYTF. The chain employs TRBV10-2 and TRBJ1-2; 8 positions match TRBD1. The length of the CDR3 is 15 residues. Germline trimming cut 2 bases from V and 5 bases from J; bases unmatched to any gene: 7. Germline V gene sequence: CDR1 WSHSY, CDR2 SAAADI.